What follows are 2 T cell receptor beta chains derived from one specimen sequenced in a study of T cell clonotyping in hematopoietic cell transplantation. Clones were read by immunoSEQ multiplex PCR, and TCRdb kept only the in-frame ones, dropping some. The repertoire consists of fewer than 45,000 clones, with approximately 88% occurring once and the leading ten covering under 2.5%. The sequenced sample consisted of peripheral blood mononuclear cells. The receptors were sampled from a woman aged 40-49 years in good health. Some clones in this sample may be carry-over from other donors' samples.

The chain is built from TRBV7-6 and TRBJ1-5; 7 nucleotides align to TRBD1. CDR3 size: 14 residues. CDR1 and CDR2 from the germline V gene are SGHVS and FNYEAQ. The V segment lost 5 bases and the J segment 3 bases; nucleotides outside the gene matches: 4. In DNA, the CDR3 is TGTGCCAGCAGCCGCGACAGGGACAATCAGCCCCAGCATTTT. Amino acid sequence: CASSRDRDNQPQHF.

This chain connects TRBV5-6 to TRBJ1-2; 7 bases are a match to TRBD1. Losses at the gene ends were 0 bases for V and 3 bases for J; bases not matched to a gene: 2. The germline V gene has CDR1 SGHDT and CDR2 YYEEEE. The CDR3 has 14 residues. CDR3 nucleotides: TGTGCCAGCAGCTTGGGCGACAGGGACTATGGCTACACCTTC. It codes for CASSLGDRDYGYTF.